This TCR beta chain was captured by sequencing in a study of blood T cell repertoires in COVID-19. About the research overall: PBMCs, B-cell-depleted T cells, or T cells were the source of the cDNA or gDNA that made up the material.

Profiled with immunoSEQ multiplex PCR; TCRdb holds only in-frame clones, not every one. The profile shows some 360,000 clones, roughly 90% of them singletons. V lost 4 bases, J lost 4 bases, and 16 bases lay in between. Per germline, CDR1 SQVTM and CDR2 ANQGSEA. The CDR3 contains 14 residues. The sample consisted of PBMCs or T cells enriched from blood (not recorded which). The sequence came from a woman younger than 45 who had been exposed to COVID-19. The chain couples TRBV29-1 to TRBJ2-5; D might be TRBD1 (6 bases). CDR3 nucleotides: TGCAGCGTTGGGTGGGTGGTAGGGGGAGAGACCCAGTACTTC. Translation: CSVGWVVGGETQYF.